Following are 12 T cell receptor beta chains from one sample sequenced in a study of T cell repertoires in cytomegalovirus infection. Using its own MiXCR run on the reads, TCRdb lists one record per CDR3 protein. The table includes fewer than 200,000 distinct CDR3 sequences, roughly a fifth detected once. Their target antigens are unknown. The sequencing used CD8+ T cells from cultured PBMCs, collected from culture after CMV antigen stimulation. These receptors were taken from a human donor in good health (CMV status not recorded). Some clones in this sample may be carry-over from other donors' samples.

This chain uses TRBV7-9 with TRBJ2-1, with D perhaps TRBD1 or TRBD2 (5 bases each). The V gene's germline CDR1 is SEHNR and CDR2 FQNEAQ (reference sequence). Trimming removed 5 bases at V and 3 bases at J, with 17 bases between. The CDR3 has 16 residues. The DNA of the CDR3 is TGTGCCAGCAGCCCTCGGTCTGGGGGAAACTACAATGAGCAGTTCTTC. It codes for CASSPRSGGNYNEQFF.

There are a few counts of this clonotype. The chain's CDR3 is CASSIDRTSGAGSDDTQYF. CDR3 DNA sequence: TGTGCCAGTAGTATAGATCGGACTAGCGGGGCCGGCTCTGACGATACGCAGTATTTT. This sequence joins TRBV19 and TRBJ2-3; TRBD2 matches at 12 bases. This CDR3 is 19 amino acids long. Looked up from germline, CDR1 is LNHDA and CDR2 is SQIVND (reference sequence). The V and J ends lost 0 bases and 6 bases, in that order; junction bases with no gene match: 13.

This clonotype was found a few times. This chain uses TRBV7-2 with TRBJ2-5, with 7 positions matching TRBD2. The CDR3 runs to 15 residues. The V gene end was trimmed by 1 base and the J gene end by 4 bases; junction bases not matched to a gene: 6. Germline lookup yields CDR1 SGHTA and CDR2 FQGNSA. CDR3 DNA sequence: TGTGCCAGCAGCTTAGAGGAGACTAGCAGAGAGACCCAGTACTTC. Its translation is CASSLEETSRETQYF.

In DNA form, the CDR3 reads TGTGCCAGCAGCAGAAATAGCGGGGGAAACCAAGAGACCCAGTACTTC. Residues: CASSRNSGGNQETQYF. The genes are TRBV7-2 and TRBJ2-5; 9 bases are a match to TRBD2. V gave up 5 bases and J gave up 0 bases; unmatched junction bases: 7. The CDR3 has 16 residues. From germline, CDR1 is SGHTA and CDR2 FQGNSA.

CDR3 nucleotide sequence: TGTGCCAGCAGTTTTGGGGGGGAGAGTCAGCCCCAGCATTTT. This codes for CASSFGGESQPQHF. V and J are TRBV27 and TRBJ1-5; possibly TRBD1 for D (5 bases). The V gene lost 3 bases and the J gene lost 6 bases, with 12 bases spanning the gap. This CDR3 has 14 amino acids. Germline loops: CDR1 MNHEY, CDR2 SMNVEV (reference sequence).

The V call is TRBV10-2, the J call TRBJ1-2; D is unclear. This CDR3 comprises 13 residues. V was shortened by 2 bases and J by 6 bases, with 10 bases between the two germline ends. The germline CDR1 and CDR2 sequences are WSHSY and SAAADI. In nucleotides, the CDR3 is TGCGCCAGCAGTGAGATCTTGCGGGATGGCTACACCTTC. Translation gives CASSEILRDGYTF.

This clonotype showed up just a few times. The gene calls are TRBV7-8 and TRBJ2-3; TRBD1 matches 8 bases. J lost 3 bases, V lost 3 bases, and 5 bases had no gene match. CDR3 size: 15 residues. Per the germline V gene, CDR1 is SGHVS and CDR2 is FQNEAQ. The CDR3 nucleotides are TGTGCCAGCAGCTTTCACAGGGGGGAAACAGATACGCAGTATTTT. This encodes CASSFHRGETDTQYF.

In its sample, this clonotype was seen a few times. The chain is built from TRBV19 and TRBJ1-1; 9 bases line up with TRBD1. Per the germline V gene, CDR1 is LNHDA and CDR2 is SQIVND (reference sequence). V lost 2 bases and J lost 5; bases outside the gene matches: 9. The CDR3 totals 16 residues. Written as DNA, the CDR3 is TGTGCCAGTAGTATAAAGACAGGGGGTCTATGGACTGAAGCTTTCTTT. Translating gives CASSIKTGGLWTEAFF.

The chain combines TRBV15 with TRBJ1-2; D remains ambiguous. The CDR3 contains 16 residues. Germline CDR1 and CDR2: LNHNV and YYDKDF (reference sequence). Trimming removed 5 bases at V and 0 bases at J, with 16 bases between. The CDR3 is CATSGPTDEANYGYTF. DNA for the CDR3: TGTGCCACCAGCGGACCGACCGATGAAGCTAACTATGGCTACACCTTC.

This chain joins TRBV7-2 and TRBJ2-6; D may be TRBD1 or TRBD2 (5 bases each). The ends were cut back, 8 bases at V and 1 base at J, with 15 bases in the middle. The CDR3 totals 16 residues. Germline V gene lookup returns CDR1 SGHTA and CDR2 FQGNSA. The CDR3 is CASPGQFVSGANVLTF. For the CDR3, the DNA is TGTGCCAGCCCGGGGCAGTTTGTATCTGGGGCCAACGTCCTGACTTTC.

V gene TRBV7-2 combines with J gene TRBJ2-7, with 14 bases matching TRBD2. The CDR3 runs 16 residues. Unmatched junction bases numbered 10, after V lost 5 bases and J lost 7 bases. CDR1 SGHTA and CDR2 FQGNSA come from the germline V gene. CDR3 amino acids: CASSAGLAGGSWEQYF. The CDR3 nucleotides read TGTGCCAGCAGCGCCGGACTAGCGGGGGGCTCTTGGGAGCAGTACTTC.

The rearrangement uses TRBV7-3 and TRBJ2-5, with a tentative D call TRBD2 (6 bases). Germline V gives CDR1 SGHTA, CDR2 FQGTGA. This CDR3 has 19 amino acids. V was shortened by 4 bases and J by 5 bases, with 29 bases between the two germline ends. Here the CDR3 reads CASSSGDLSLTGRIETQYF. CDR3 nucleotides: TGTGCCAGCAGCTCCGGGGACTTGTCTTTAACGGGAAGAATCGAGACCCAGTACTTC.